The entry below describes one T cell receptor beta chain. Antigen: not known. Only in-frame clones appear in the TCRdb table, and some are missing; sequencing was by immunoSEQ multiplex PCR. Of approximately 9,000 clones in the sample, about nine tenths were seen once. The time point: newly diagnosed, previously untreated cHL patient sample. Thawed PBMCs underwent magnetic negative selection to obtain purified CD8+ T cells. Comparison samples consisted of PBMCs from newly diagnosed, untreated classical Hodgkin lymphoma. This sample stems from a study of PD-1 blockade in classical Hodgkin lymphoma. Study results and limitations: Sources of repertoire differences remain undefined, possibly disease activity or prior therapy. Diminished baseline TCR diversity has been reported in newly diagnosed patients relative to healthy donors.

This CDR3 has 15 residues. CDR1 and CDR2 (germline): SNHLY, FYNNEI. V gave up 2 bases and J gave up 4 bases, with 14 bases separating them. Source material: CD8+ T cells from blood. This rearrangement joins TRBV2 to TRBJ1-2; perhaps TRBD1 as D (5 bases). This clonotype was sampled from a human donor with classical Hodgkin lymphoma. Written as DNA, the CDR3 is TGTGCCAGCAGTGAATTGATGATGAGGGGCTATGGCTACACCTTC. Encoded protein: CASSELMMRGYGYTF.